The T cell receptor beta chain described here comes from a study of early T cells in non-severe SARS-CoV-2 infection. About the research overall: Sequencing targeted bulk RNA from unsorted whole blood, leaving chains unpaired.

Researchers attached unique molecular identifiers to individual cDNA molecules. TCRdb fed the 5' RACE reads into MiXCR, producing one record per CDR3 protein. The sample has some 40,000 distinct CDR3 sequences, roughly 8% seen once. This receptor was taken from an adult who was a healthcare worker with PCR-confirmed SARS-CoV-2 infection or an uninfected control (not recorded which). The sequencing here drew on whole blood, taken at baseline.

The DNA for the CDR3 is TGCGCCAGCAGCTTCAGACAGGGGAGCACCGGGGAGCTGTTTTTT. Translation gives CASSFRQGSTGELFF. The chain uses TRBV5-1 and TRBJ2-2; 8 nucleotides line up with TRBD1. The V gene end was trimmed by 2 bases and the J gene end by 4 bases; junction bases not matched to a gene: 4. This CDR3 has 15 residues. From germline, CDR1 is SGHRS and CDR2 YFSETQ.